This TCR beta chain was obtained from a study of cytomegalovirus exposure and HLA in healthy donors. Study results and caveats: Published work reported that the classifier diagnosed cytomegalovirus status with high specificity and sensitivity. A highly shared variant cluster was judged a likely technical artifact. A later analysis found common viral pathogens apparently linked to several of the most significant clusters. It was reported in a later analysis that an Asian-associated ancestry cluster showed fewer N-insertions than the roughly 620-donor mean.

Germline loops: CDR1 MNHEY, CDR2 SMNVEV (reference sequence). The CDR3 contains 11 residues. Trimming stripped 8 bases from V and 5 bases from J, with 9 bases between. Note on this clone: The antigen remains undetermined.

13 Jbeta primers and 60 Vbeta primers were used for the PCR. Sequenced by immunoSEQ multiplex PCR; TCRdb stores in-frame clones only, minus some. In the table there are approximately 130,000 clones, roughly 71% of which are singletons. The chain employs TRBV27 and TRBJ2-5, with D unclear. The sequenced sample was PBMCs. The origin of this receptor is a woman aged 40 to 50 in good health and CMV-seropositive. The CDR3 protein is CASSSRETQYF. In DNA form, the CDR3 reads TGTGCCAGCTCGAGCAGGGAGACCCAGTACTTC.